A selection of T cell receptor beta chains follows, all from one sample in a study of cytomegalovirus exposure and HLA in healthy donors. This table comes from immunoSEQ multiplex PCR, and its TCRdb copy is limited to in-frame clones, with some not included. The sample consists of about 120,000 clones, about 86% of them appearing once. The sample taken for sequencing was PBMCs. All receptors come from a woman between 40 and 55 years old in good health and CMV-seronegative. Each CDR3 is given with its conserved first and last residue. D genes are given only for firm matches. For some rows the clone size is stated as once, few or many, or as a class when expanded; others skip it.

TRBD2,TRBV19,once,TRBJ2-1,CASSIDSPGLAGVSEQFF,TGTGCCAGTAGTATAGATTCGCCAGGCCTAGCGGGGGTGAGTGAGCAGTTCTTC
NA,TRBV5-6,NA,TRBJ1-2,CASSFAREAYGYTF,TGTGCCAGCAGCTTCGCCAGGGAGGCCTATGGCTACACCTTC
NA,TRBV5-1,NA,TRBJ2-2,CASSLRTGGTGGELFF,TGCGCCAGCAGCTTGAGGACGGGCGGGACGGGCGGGGAGCTGTTTTTT
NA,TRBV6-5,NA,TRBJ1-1,CASSGTGVTEAFF,TGTGCCAGCAGCGGAACAGGAGTCACTGAAGCTTTCTTT
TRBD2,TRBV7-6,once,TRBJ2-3,CASSLEEERGATDTQYF,TGTGCCAGCAGCTTAGAAGAGGAGCGGGGGGCTACAGATACGCAGTATTTT
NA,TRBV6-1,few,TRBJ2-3,CASSEQFTDTQYF,TGTGCCAGCAGTGAACAGTTCACAGATACGCAGTATTTT
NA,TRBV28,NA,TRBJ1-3,CASSLGGSGNTIYF,TGTGCCAGCAGTTTAGGCGGATCTGGAAACACCATATATTTT
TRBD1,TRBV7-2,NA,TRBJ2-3,CASNIDRGPGTQYF,TGTGCCAGCAACATAGACAGGGGGCCTGGTACGCAGTATTTT
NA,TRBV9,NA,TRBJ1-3,CASSDPRQVSGNTIYF,TGTGCCAGCAGCGATCCCCGACAGGTCTCTGGAAACACCATATATTTT
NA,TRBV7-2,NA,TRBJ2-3,CASSLVVLDTQYF,TGTGCCAGCAGCTTAGTCGTCCTAGATACGCAGTATTTT
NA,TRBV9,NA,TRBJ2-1,CASSPSGPANEQFF,TGTGCCAGCAGCCCAAGCGGCCCCGCCAATGAGCAGTTCTTC
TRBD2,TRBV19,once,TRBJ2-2,CASSMLVGRAGELFF,TGTGCCAGTAGTATGTTGGTGGGGAGGGCCGGGGAGCTGTTTTTT
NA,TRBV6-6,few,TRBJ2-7,CASSYSDSLTYEQYF,TGTGCCAGCAGTTACTCGGACAGCCTTACCTACGAGCAGTACTTC
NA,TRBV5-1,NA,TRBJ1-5,CASSLGGHNQPQHF,TGCGCCAGCAGCCTAGGGGGACACAATCAGCCCCAGCATTTT
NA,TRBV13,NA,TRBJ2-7,CASSLAGGGGLTYEQYF,TGTGCCAGCAGCCTAGCCGGTGGGGGAGGTTTAACCTACGAGCAGTACTTC
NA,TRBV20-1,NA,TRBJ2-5,CSAADQETQYF,TGCAGTGCGGCGGACCAAGAGACCCAGTACTTC
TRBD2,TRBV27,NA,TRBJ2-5,CASSLAGTRSETQYF,TGTGCCAGCAGTTTGGCGGGGACTAGGTCTGAGACCCAGTACTTC
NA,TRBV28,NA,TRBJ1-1,CASTPRGKLGTEAFF,TGTGCCAGCACCCCCCGAGGGAAGCTCGGCACTGAAGCTTTCTTT
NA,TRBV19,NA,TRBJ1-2,CASLDKFKGYTF,TGTGCCAGTTTGGACAAATTTAAAGGCTACACCTTC
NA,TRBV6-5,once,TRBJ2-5,CASSNQETQYF,TGTGCCAGCAGCAATCAAGAGACCCAGTACTTC
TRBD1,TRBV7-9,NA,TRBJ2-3,CASSLWTGSTDTQYF,TGTGCCAGCAGCTTGTGGACAGGGAGCACAGATACGCAGTATTTT
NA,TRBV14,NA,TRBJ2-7,CASSRRGSYEQYF,TGTGCCAGCAGCCGGAGGGGTTCCTACGAGCAGTACTTC
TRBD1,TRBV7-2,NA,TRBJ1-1,CASSPTGGETEAFF,TGTGCCAGCAGCCCGACAGGGGGAGAAACTGAAGCTTTCTTT
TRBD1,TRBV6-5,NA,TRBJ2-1,CASSRQGGNEQFF,TGTGCCAGCAGTCGACAGGGTGGCAATGAGCAGTTCTTC
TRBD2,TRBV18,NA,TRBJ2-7,CASSPYLGAGAYEQYF,TGTGCCAGCTCACCGTACCTTGGAGCGGGAGCCTACGAGCAGTACTTC
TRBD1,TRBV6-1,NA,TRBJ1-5,CASSGDPGQGRNQPQHF,TGTGCCAGCAGTGGAGATCCGGGACAGGGTAGGAATCAGCCCCAGCATTTT
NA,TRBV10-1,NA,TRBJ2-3,CASSEYGSKGTDTQYF,TGCGCCAGCAGTGAATACGGGTCTAAGGGCACAGATACGCAGTATTTT
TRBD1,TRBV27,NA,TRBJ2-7,CASSGTGGIYEQYF,TGTGCCAGCAGCGGTACAGGGGGCATTTACGAGCAGTACTTC
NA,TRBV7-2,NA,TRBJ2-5,CASSLAGGKQETQYF,TGTGCCAGCAGCTTAGCGGGAGGAAAACAAGAGACCCAGTACTTC
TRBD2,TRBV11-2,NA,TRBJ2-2,CASSPWTSGLRTGELFF,TGTGCCAGCAGCCCTTGGACTAGTGGATTGAGAACCGGGGAGCTGTTTTTT
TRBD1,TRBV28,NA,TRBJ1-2,CASSLTGNYGYTF,TGTGCCAGCAGTCTGACAGGGAACTATGGCTACACCTTC
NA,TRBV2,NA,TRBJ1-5,CASSGRGYSNQPQHF,TGTGCCAGCAGTGGCAGGGGATACAGCAATCAGCCCCAGCATTTT
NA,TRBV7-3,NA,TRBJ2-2,CASSPIWGGPNTGELFF,TGTGCCAGCAGCCCAATTTGGGGGGGGCCTAACACCGGGGAGCTGTTTTTT
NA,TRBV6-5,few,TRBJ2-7,CASSFRLGAYEQYF,TGTGCCAGCAGTTTCCGACTAGGCGCCTACGAGCAGTACTTC
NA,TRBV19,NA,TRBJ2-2,CASSTTGAGELFF,TGTGCCAGTAGTACCACAGGCGCCGGGGAGCTGTTTTTT
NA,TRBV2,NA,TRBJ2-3,CASSEQSDTQYF,TGTGCCAGCAGTGAGCAGTCAGATACGCAGTATTTT
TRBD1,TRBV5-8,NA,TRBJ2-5,CASSPTTGGGGETQYF,TGTGCCAGCAGCCCTACGACAGGGGGCGGAGGGGAGACCCAGTACTTC
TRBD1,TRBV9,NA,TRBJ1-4,CASSALGGQPSEKLFF,TGTGCCAGCAGCGCCCTTGGGGGACAGCCGTCTGAAAAACTGTTTTTT
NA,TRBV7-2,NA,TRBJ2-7,CASSSRKTGFPSYEQYF,TGTGCCAGCAGCTCCCGCAAGACAGGCTTCCCCTCCTACGAGCAGTACTTC
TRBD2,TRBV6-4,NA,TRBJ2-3,CASSDSRETDTQYF,TGTGCCAGCAGTGACTCGCGGGAGACAGATACGCAGTATTTT
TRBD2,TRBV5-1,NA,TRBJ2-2,CASSLVPAGGRTGELFF,TGCGCCAGCAGCTTGGTCCCCGCGGGAGGTCGAACCGGGGAGCTGTTTTTT
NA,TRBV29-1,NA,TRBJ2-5,CSVEVGVQETQYF,TGCAGCGTTGAAGTCGGGGTTCAAGAGACCCAGTACTTC
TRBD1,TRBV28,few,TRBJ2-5,CASSLNYLAGTGSGSETQYF,TGTGCCAGCAGTTTAAATTACTTAGCTGGGACAGGGAGTGGGTCAGAGACCCAGTACTTC